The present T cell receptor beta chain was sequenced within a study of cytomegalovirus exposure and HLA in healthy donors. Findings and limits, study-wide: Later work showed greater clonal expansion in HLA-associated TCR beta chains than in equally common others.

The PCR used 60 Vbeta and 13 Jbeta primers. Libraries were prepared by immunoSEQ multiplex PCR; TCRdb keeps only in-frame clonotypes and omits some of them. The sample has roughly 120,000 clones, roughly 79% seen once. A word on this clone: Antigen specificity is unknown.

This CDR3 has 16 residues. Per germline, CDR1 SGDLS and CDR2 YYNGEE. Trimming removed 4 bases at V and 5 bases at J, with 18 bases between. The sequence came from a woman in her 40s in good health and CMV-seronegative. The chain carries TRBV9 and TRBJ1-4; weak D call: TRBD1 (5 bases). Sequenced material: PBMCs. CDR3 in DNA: TGTGCCAGCAGCCCCTCCCTAGGGAAGGGGAATGAAAAACTGTTTTTT. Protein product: CASSPSLGKGNEKLFF.